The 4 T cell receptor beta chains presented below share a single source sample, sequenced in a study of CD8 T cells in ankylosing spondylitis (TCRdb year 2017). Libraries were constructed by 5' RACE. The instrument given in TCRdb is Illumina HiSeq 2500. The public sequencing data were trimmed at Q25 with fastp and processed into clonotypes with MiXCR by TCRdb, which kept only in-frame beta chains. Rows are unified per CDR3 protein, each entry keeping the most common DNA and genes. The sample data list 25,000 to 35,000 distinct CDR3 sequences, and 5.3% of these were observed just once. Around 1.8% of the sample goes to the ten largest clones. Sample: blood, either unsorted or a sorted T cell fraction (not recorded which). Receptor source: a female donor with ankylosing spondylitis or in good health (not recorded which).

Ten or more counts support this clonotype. This chain's CDR3 is CASSVEPQRVNTGELFF. In DNA, the CDR3 is TGTGCCAGCAGCGTAGAACCCCAGCGGGTAAACACCGGGGAGCTGTTTTTT. This chain connects TRBV9 to TRBJ2-2; D might be TRBD2 (6 bases). The V end lost 0 bases, the J end lost 2 bases, and 14 bases lay between the germline ends. CDR1 SGDLS and CDR2 YYNGEE come from the germline V gene. The length of the CDR3 is 17 residues.

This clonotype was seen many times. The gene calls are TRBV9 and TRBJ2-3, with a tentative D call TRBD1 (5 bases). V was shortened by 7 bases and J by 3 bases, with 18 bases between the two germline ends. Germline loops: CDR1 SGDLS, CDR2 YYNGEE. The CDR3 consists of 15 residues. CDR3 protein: CASGMGQDGTDTQYF. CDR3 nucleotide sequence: TGTGCCAGCGGAATGGGGCAGGATGGAACAGATACGCAGTATTTT.

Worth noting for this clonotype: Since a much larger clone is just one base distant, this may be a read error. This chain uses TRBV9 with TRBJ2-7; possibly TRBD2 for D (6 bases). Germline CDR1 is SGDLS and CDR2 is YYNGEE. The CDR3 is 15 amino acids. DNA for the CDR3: TGTGCCGGCAGCGTAGGAGTAGCGGACTCCTACGAGCAGTACTTC. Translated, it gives CAGSVGVADSYEQYF.

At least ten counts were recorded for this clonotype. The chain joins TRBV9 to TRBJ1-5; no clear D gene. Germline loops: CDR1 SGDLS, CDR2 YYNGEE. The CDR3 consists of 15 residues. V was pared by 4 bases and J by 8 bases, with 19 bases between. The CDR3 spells CASSLRGGPGEPQHF. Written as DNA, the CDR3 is TGTGCCAGCAGCCTTAGAGGAGGGCCTGGGGAGCCCCAGCATTTT.